The 2 T cell receptor beta chains below come from one sample, sequenced in a study of blood T cell repertoires in COVID-19. The table came from immunoSEQ multiplex PCR; TCRdb's copy has only in-frame clones and leaves some out. The sample comprises approximately 200,000 clones, 75% to 90% of which are singletons, and around 4.7% rests with the top ten. Sequenced material: peripheral blood. The receptor source for this set is a human donor in a cohort sampled during active COVID-19.

This rearrangement joins TRBV20-1 to TRBJ2-7; 7 nucleotides agree with TRBD1. The V segment lost 3 bases and the J segment 0 bases; nucleotides outside the gene matches: 11. The CDR3 has 16 residues. Germline V gene sequence: CDR1 DFQATT, CDR2 SNEGSKA (reference sequence). The CDR3 region is CSASPLPGQDSYEQYF. The DNA for the CDR3 is TGCAGTGCTAGTCCACTTCCCGGACAGGACTCCTACGAGCAGTACTTC.

This sequence joins TRBV5-6 and TRBJ2-1; 10 nucleotides agree with TRBD2. J gave up 4 bases and V 0 bases, and 7 bases lay outside the gene matches. The germline V gene has CDR1 SGHDT and CDR2 YYEEEE. The CDR3 runs 17 residues. DNA of the CDR3: TGTGCCAGCAGCTTGGCTCTCGGACTAGCGGATTACAATGAGCAGTTCTTC. Translated: CASSLALGLADYNEQFF. The full variable domain, completed using reference TRBV5-6 and TRBJ2-1, is DAGVTQSPTHLIKTRGQQVTLRCSPKSGHDTVSWYQQALGQGPQFIFQYYEEEERQRGNFPDRFSGHQFPNYSSELNVNALLLGDSALYLCASSLALGLADYNEQFFGPGTRLTVL.